This TCR beta chain was obtained from a study of lymphopenia after photon versus proton radiotherapy. Broader study findings: Post-nadir TCR diversity decline inversely tracked overall survival among those who died. After the lymphocyte nadir, photon-treated repertoires showed oligoclonal expansion, especially of CD8+ Temra cells. Photon-treated patients lost naive T cells and TCR diversity; proton-treated stayed stable. Better survival with proton therapy was suggested as possible, not demonstrated.

Worth noting for this clone: Its antigen is not known.

Clones were sequenced by immunoSEQ multiplex PCR, and TCRdb holds only the in-frame ones, with some missing. The table includes around 160,000 clones, around nine tenths detected once. Germline V gives CDR1 SGHVS, CDR2 FQNEAQ. This CDR3 is built from 12 residues. Trimming removed 2 bases at V and 11 bases at J, with 12 bases between. The chain carries TRBV7-8 and TRBJ1-1, with a tentative D call TRBD1 (6 bases). This sample comprised peripheral blood, obtained from a patient treated with photon-based radiotherapy. The TCR was taken from a man in his fifties with gastric cancer. The CDR3 nucleotides read TGTGCCAGCAGCTTACGAGGGCAGGGGGCTTTCTTT. Protein: CASSLRGQGAFF. Filled out from reference TRBV7-8 and TRBJ1-1, the complete variable domain reads GAGVSQSPRYKVAKRGQDVALRCDPISGHVSLFWYQQALGQGPEFLTYFQNEAQLDKSGLPSDRFFAERPEGSVSTLKIQRTQQEDSAVYLCASSLRGQGAFFGQGTRLTVV.